One and the same sample provided the 29 T cell receptor beta chains below, sequenced in a study of identical twins. TCRdb passed the 5' RACE reads through MiXCR, listing each CDR3 protein once. The table lists just under 650,000 distinct CDR3 sequences, less than 9% of them singletons, with over 1.5% in the top ten. Another study also made use of these data, one on yellow fever vaccine responses in identical twins.

Sequenced material: PBMCs. These receptors all stem from a woman aged 18-29 years in good health.

The V gene is TRBV11-1, the J gene TRBJ2-6, with 8 positions matching TRBD1. The V gene's germline CDR1 is SGHAT and CDR2 FQDESV (reference sequence). This CDR3 is built from 18 residues. Trimming at V came to 5 bases and at J to 0 bases, leaving 9 bases not matched to a gene. The DNA for the CDR3 is TGTGCCAGCAGCAGACTGACAGGGGCCTTCTCTGGGGCCAACGTCCTGACTTTC. It translates to CASSRLTGAFSGANVLTF.

V gene TRBV21-1 combines with J gene TRBJ2-1; the D call in the table, TRBD1, was not verified against the DNA. TRBV21-1 represents a pseudogene. The CDR3 extends over 13 amino acids. The CDR3 bases are TGTGCCAGCAGCAAAGCTAACAGGGGTGAGCAGTTCTTC. This sequence encodes CASSKANRGEQFF.

The genes are TRBV6-5 and TRBJ2-1; D is unclear. The CDR3 has 13 residues. The germline V gene encodes CDR1 MNHEY and CDR2 SVGAGI. Trimming left V 3 bases short and J 6 bases short, with 9 bases between. Here the CDR3 DNA reads TGTGCCAGCAGTTATTCTGCGCGCAATGAGCAGTTCTTC. This encodes CASSYSARNEQFF.

This clonotype has a handful of counts. The CDR3 here is CASSLAGSRLGANVLTF. CDR3 DNA: TGTGCCAGCAGCTTAGCGGGTTCCAGGTTGGGGGCCAACGTCCTGACTTTC. This sequence joins TRBV7-9 and TRBJ2-6; D gene uncertain. V was trimmed by 0 bases and J by 4 bases, leaving 13 bases between them. The CDR3 runs to 17 residues. Germline CDR1 and CDR2: SEHNR and FQNEAQ (reference sequence).

At least ten counts were recorded for this clonotype. The rearrangement joins TRBV20-1 to TRBJ1-1; 8 bases agree with TRBD1. CDR3 length: 12 residues. Losses at the gene ends were 6 bases for V and 4 bases for J; bases not matched to a gene: 4. Germline V gene sequence: CDR1 DFQATT, CDR2 SNEGSKA (reference sequence). This CDR3 reads CSASTGGTEAFF. The CDR3 DNA follows: TGCAGTGCCTCTACAGGGGGCACTGAAGCTTTCTTT.

V gene TRBV6-1 combines with J gene TRBJ2-2; D is unresolved. Between the trimmed V and J ends, which lost 1 base and 6 bases, there was a span of 15 bases. Germline CDR1 is MNHNS and CDR2 is SASEGT. This CDR3 comprises 16 residues. In DNA, the CDR3 is TGTGCCAGCAGTGAAGTGTGGGCTAGTCGGCCCGGGGAGCTGTTTTTT. This translates into CASSEVWASRPGELFF.

The CDR3 reads CASSTLAGGTDEQFF. In DNA, the CDR3 is TGCGCCAGCAGCACTCTAGCGGGAGGCACCGATGAGCAGTTCTTC. The genes are TRBV5-1 and TRBJ2-1; 11 nucleotides match TRBD2. The germline gives CDR1 SGHRS, CDR2 YFSETQ. The V segment lost 4 bases and the J segment 8 bases; nucleotides outside the gene matches: 8. The CDR3 is made up of 15 amino acids.

This chain uses TRBV7-6 with TRBJ2-7; the match to TRBD2 covers 11 bases. After removal of 5 bases from V and 3 bases from J, the junction contained 9 bases not matched to a gene. The CDR3 sequence is 16 residues long. Germline V gives CDR1 SGHVS, CDR2 FNYEAQ. CDR3 loop: CASSLTSGSFFYEQYF. The CDR3 region has the DNA TGTGCCAGCAGCCTTACTAGCGGGAGTTTTTTCTACGAGCAGTACTTC.

In its sample, this clonotype was seen a few times. The chain uses TRBV10-3 and TRBJ2-5, with 11 bases fitting TRBD2. The CDR3 length is 17 residues. Looked up from germline, CDR1 is ENHRY and CDR2 is SYGVKD. After removal of 4 bases from V and 5 bases from J, the junction contained 12 bases not matched to a gene. CDR3 bases: TGTGCCATCAGTGGGGCGAAACTAGCGGGAGACCCTGAGACCCAGTACTTC. Amino acids: CAISGAKLAGDPETQYF.

The V and J genes are TRBV20-1 and TRBJ2-7, with a tentative D call TRBD1 (6 bases). From germline, CDR1 is DFQATT and CDR2 SNEGSKA (reference sequence). The CDR3 totals 16 residues. The V gene lost 1 base and the J gene lost 1 base, with 17 bases spanning the gap. CDR3 residues: CSARAPYRDQSYEQYF. In nucleotides, the CDR3 is TGCAGTGCTAGAGCCCCGTACAGGGACCAATCCTACGAGCAGTACTTC.

V usage is TRBV10-3 and J usage is TRBJ2-5; D perhaps matches TRBD2 (6 bases). The V end was cut by 8 bases, the J end by 1 base, with 11 bases between. The germline gives CDR1 ENHRY, CDR2 SYGVKD. The length of the CDR3 is 13 residues. The CDR3 is CAIRRDSQETQYF. CDR3 bases: TGTGCCATCCGACGGGACTCCCAAGAGACCCAGTACTTC.

This clonotype was seen a handful of times. The chain couples TRBV27 to TRBJ1-1; a possible D gene is TRBD1 (6 bases). V lost 6 bases to trimming and J lost 0 bases, with 11 bases between them. CDR3 size: 14 residues. In germline, CDR1 is MNHEY, CDR2 SMNVEV (reference sequence). The CDR3 DNA reads TGTGCCAGCAGATCGGGACACCTGAACACTGAAGCTTTCTTT. Translated: CASRSGHLNTEAFF.

The V gene is TRBV5-1, the J gene TRBJ2-1; 7 bases match TRBD1. J gave up 4 bases and V 5 bases, and 9 bases lay outside the gene matches. CDR3 size: 15 residues. The germline CDR1 and CDR2 sequences are SGHRS and YFSETQ. Written as DNA, the CDR3 is TGCGCCAGCAGAATCGGGTCAGGGGGATACAATGAGCAGTTCTTC. It translates to CASRIGSGGYNEQFF.

The gene calls are TRBV14 and TRBJ1-1; D might be TRBD1 (6 bases). Trimming shortened V by 3 bases and J by 1 base, and 15 bases separated the two germline ends. Germline loops: CDR1 SGHDN, CDR2 FVKESK. CDR3 length: 16 residues. The CDR3 loop reads CASSHPTRGGNTEAFF. The CDR3 DNA reads as TGTGCCAGCAGCCACCCGACTAGGGGGGGGAACACTGAAGCTTTCTTT.

This clonotype has a handful of counts. The chain employs TRBV27 and TRBJ2-1; 9 bases are shared with TRBD2. Trimming cost V 6 bases and J 2 bases; bases outside gene matches: 5. Looked up from germline, CDR1 is MNHEY and CDR2 is SMNVEV (reference sequence). The CDR3 has 15 amino acids. CDR3 loop: CASSGGRDPYNEQFF. CDR3 in DNA: TGTGCCAGCAGCGGCGGGAGGGACCCCTACAATGAGCAGTTCTTC.

This clonotype was detected a few times. J is TRBJ2-7 and V is TRBV12-3 or TRBV12-4; a possible D gene is TRBD2 (5 bases). The V end lost 3 bases, the J end lost 3 bases, and 9 bases lay between the germline ends. This CDR3 comprises 13 residues. The CDR3 sequence: CASSFGINYEQYF. In nucleotides, the CDR3 is TGTGCCAGCAGTTTCGGGATAAACTACGAGCAGTACTTC.

The chain employs TRBV12-3 or TRBV12-4 and TRBJ2-2; the match to TRBD2 covers 10 bases. The CDR3 covers 15 residues. Trimming at V came to 4 bases and at J to 4 bases, leaving 3 bases not matched to a gene. The CDR3 loop reads CASSSGLAITGELFF. CDR3 nucleotide sequence: TGTGCCAGCAGTTCGGGACTAGCGATCACCGGGGAGCTGTTTTTT.

This chain joins TRBV6-1 and TRBJ2-3, with D possibly TRBD2 on 6 matching bases. The CDR3 totals 16 residues. Trimming took 1 base from V and 2 from J, leaving 13 bases between them. Germline values: CDR1 MNHNS, CDR2 SASEGT. CDR3 in DNA: TGTGCCAGCAGTGAAGGGTTGGGGGGTCACACAGATACGCAGTATTTT. This codes for CASSEGLGGHTDTQYF.

This chain uses TRBV20-1 with TRBJ2-6; D is ambiguous. The germline gives CDR1 DFQATT, CDR2 SNEGSKA (reference sequence). The V end lost 0 bases, the J end lost 2 bases, and 8 bases lay between the germline ends. This CDR3 contains 15 residues. Here the CDR3 DNA reads TGCAGTGCTAGAGATCAACGGGCTGGGGCCAACGTCCTGACTTTC. It yields the protein CSARDQRAGANVLTF.

The chain couples TRBV5-4 to TRBJ2-5; 16 nucleotides match TRBD2. Per the germline V gene, CDR1 is SGHNT and CDR2 is YYREEE (reference sequence). This CDR3 has 16 residues. V shed 3 bases and J 4 bases; nucleotides not matched to a gene: 3. CDR3 sequence: CASSWGLAGGIETQYF. The CDR3 DNA follows: TGTGCCAGCAGCTGGGGACTAGCGGGGGGGATAGAGACCCAGTACTTC. Based on the CDR3 plus reference TRBV5-4 and TRBJ2-5, the full variable domain is ETGVTQSPTHLIKTRGQQVTLRCSSQSGHNTVSWYQQALGQGPQFIFQYYREEENGRGNFPPRFSGLQFPNYSSELNVNALELDDSALYLCASSWGLAGGIETQYFGPGTRLLVL.

The chain recombines TRBV20-1 with TRBJ2-1, with 12 nucleotides matching TRBD2. Germline values: CDR1 DFQATT, CDR2 SNEGSKA (reference sequence). The CDR3 loop spans 14 amino acids. V was pared by 0 bases and J by 13 bases, with 7 bases of the junction left unmatched. The CDR3 DNA reads as TGCAGTGCTAGAGATGGGCTAGCGGGGGGGCACCAGTTCTTC. It is translated as CSARDGLAGGHQFF.

This clonotype was counted ten times or more. CDR3: CASRRGGETQYF. The CDR3 nucleotides read TGTGCCAGCAGAAGGGGAGGGGAGACCCAGTACTTC. The chain recombines TRBV25-1 with TRBJ2-5; TRBD2 aligns across 7 bases. CDR1 and CDR2 (germline): MGHDK, SYGVNS. J gave up 5 bases and V 6 bases, and 3 bases lay outside the gene matches. This CDR3 is 12 amino acids long.

This clonotype was seen a handful of times. The chain employs TRBV5-1 and TRBJ1-1; no reliable D call. The CDR3 spans 15 residues. Trimming took 2 bases from V and 0 from J, leaving 11 bases between them. Germline CDR1 reads SGHRS; CDR2 reads YFSETQ. This CDR3 is CASSFGNGLNTEAFF. The DNA of the CDR3 is TGCGCCAGCAGCTTCGGAAATGGGCTGAACACTGAAGCTTTCTTT.

This clonotype was observed many times. The V gene is TRBV12-3 or TRBV12-4, the J gene TRBJ2-1, with 11 bases lining up with TRBD2. V gave up 11 bases and J gave up 0 bases; unmatched junction bases: 9. This CDR3 region has 16 residues. The CDR3 bases are TGTGCCCCCGGGGCTAGCGGGAGGTACTCCTACAATGAGCAGTTCTTC. Translated: CAPGASGRYSYNEQFF.

This clonotype has ten or more counts. One junction end disagrees with the germline gene, perhaps due to a read error. The rearrangement links TRBV29-1 to TRBJ2-1; a weak D match, TRBD1 (6 bases). Germline-derived CDR1 and CDR2 are SQVTM and ANQGSEA. The CDR3 is 10 amino acids. For the CDR3, the DNA is TGCAGCGTTCGGACAGATGAGGAGTTCTTC. This gives the protein CSVRTDEEFF.

The chain combines TRBV12-3 or TRBV12-4 with TRBJ2-1; possibly TRBD2 for D (5 bases). The CDR3 is 15 residues long. V was trimmed by 8 bases and J by 3 bases, leaving 17 bases between them. The CDR3 DNA reads TGTGCCAGCGCGCTAGCACCTAACCACTACAATGAGCAGTTCTTC. Protein sequence: CASALAPNHYNEQFF.

This clonotype was seen ten or more times. The chain has TRBV10-3 and TRBJ2-5; D uncertain. V was shortened by 7 bases and J by 2 bases, with 8 bases between the two germline ends. CDR1 and CDR2 from the germline V gene are ENHRY and SYGVKD. CDR3 size: 12 residues. The CDR3 coding sequence is TGTGCCATCAATCGGCAGCAAGAGACCCAGTACTTC. The encoded protein is CAINRQQETQYF.

This clonotype has more than one count but fewer than ten. The CDR3 spells CATSDGQGGLEQPQHF. In nucleotides, the CDR3 is TGTGCCACCAGTGATGGACAGGGCGGTTTAGAGCAGCCCCAGCATTTT. V is TRBV24-1 and J is TRBJ1-5, with 8 bases aligning to TRBD1. With V trimmed by 3 bases and J by 7 bases, 10 bases remained unmatched. CDR1 and CDR2 (germline): KGHDR, SFDVKD. The CDR3 is 16 residues long.

Only a few counts were recorded for this clonotype. The gene calls are TRBV24-1 and TRBJ1-5, with 10 positions matching TRBD1. Germline values: CDR1 KGHDR, CDR2 SFDVKD. V lost 5 bases to trimming and J lost 2 bases; unmatched junction nucleotides: 5. The CDR3 extends over 16 amino acids. CDR3 region: CATSVSGTGGNQPQHF. The DNA for the CDR3 is TGTGCCACCAGTGTTTCCGGGACAGGGGGCAATCAGCCCCAGCATTTT.